One and the same sample provided the 12 T cell receptor beta chains below, sequenced in a study of CD8+ T cells in alopecia areata. The sequencing template was cDNA reverse transcribed from extracted RNA. The table came from immunoSEQ multiplex PCR; TCRdb's copy has only in-frame clones and leaves some out. Of about 180,000 clones in the sample, around 63% are singletons; the top ten hold over 1.5%. Material: CD4+ T cells sorted from blood, obtained at week 0. The receptor set was obtained from a human donor with alopecia areata.

This clone was counted ten times or more. The CDR3 bases are TGTGCCAGCAGCTTAGAGGGCCGGGGGGCCGTCTATGGCTACACCTTC. Its translation is CASSLEGRGAVYGYTF. The chain employs TRBV11-3 and TRBJ1-2, with D perhaps matching TRBD1 (6 bases). From germline, CDR1 is SGHNT and CDR2 YENEEA. CDR3 length: 16 amino acids. V was pared by 0 bases and J by 4 bases, with 15 bases between.

The chain carries TRBV9 and TRBJ2-1; TRBD2 matches 7 bases. This CDR3 is 14 amino acids long. V gave up 3 bases and J gave up 8 bases; unmatched junction bases: 8. Germline values: CDR1 SGDLS, CDR2 YYNGEE. In DNA form, the CDR3 reads TGTGCCAGCAGCGAAACCCCCACTAGCGATGAGCAGTTCTTC. As protein: CASSETPTSDEQFF.

The genes are TRBV25-1 and TRBJ2-2, with 7 bases aligning to TRBD1. The CDR3 runs to 14 residues. V lost 7 bases to trimming and J lost 2 bases; unmatched junction nucleotides: 4. CDR1 and CDR2 (germline): MGHDK, SYGVNS. CDR3 loop: CASTWTGNTGELFF. The DNA for the CDR3 is TGTGCCAGCACCTGGACAGGCAACACCGGGGAGCTGTTTTTT.

This rearrangement joins TRBV7-2 to TRBJ2-3; 7 bases line up with TRBD2. After removal of 5 bases from V and 5 bases from J, the junction contained 10 bases not matched to a gene. Germline loops: CDR1 SGHTA, CDR2 FQGNSA. The CDR3 covers 15 residues. The CDR3 spells CASSTLWGGKDTQYF. CDR3 bases: TGTGCCAGCAGCACCCTTTGGGGGGGTAAAGATACGCAGTATTTT.

V and J are TRBV11-2 and TRBJ1-1, with D hard to call. In germline, CDR1 is SGHAT, CDR2 FQNNGV. Trimming shortened V by 4 bases and J by 4 bases, and 13 bases separated the two germline ends. This CDR3 has 14 residues. The CDR3 DNA is TGTGCCAGCAGCTACCCGACCGAGCGCACTGAAGCTTTCTTT. It yields the protein CASSYPTERTEAFF.

The chain links TRBV29-1 to TRBJ2-1; D ambiguous. The V gene lost 5 bases and the J gene lost 2 bases, with 19 bases spanning the gap. Germline assignment: CDR1 SQVTM and CDR2 ANQGSEA. This CDR3 region has 16 residues. CDR3 sequence (DNA): TGCAGCGTTACAAATTTCGCCCGCGCGACCTACAATGAGCAGTTCTTC. Protein sequence: CSVTNFARATYNEQFF.

V gene TRBV15 combines with J gene TRBJ1-1, with 7 bases aligning to TRBD1. The V gene end was trimmed by 9 bases and the J gene end by 1 base; junction bases not matched to a gene: 11. Germline V lookup: CDR1 LNHNV, CDR2 YYDKDF (reference sequence). This CDR3 spans 15 amino acids. This CDR3 is CATSVGGQTNTEAFF. Written as DNA, the CDR3 is TGTGCCACGTCTGTCGGGGGACAGACGAACACTGAAGCTTTCTTT.

The chain has TRBV11-2 and TRBJ1-6; the D is unclear. The CDR3 is 14 amino acids. Germline CDR1 is SGHAT and CDR2 is FQNNGV. V gave up 3 bases and J gave up 7 bases, with 10 bases separating them. CDR3 region: CASSFRRFNSPLHF. The CDR3 region has the DNA TGTGCCAGCAGCTTTCGCAGATTCAATTCACCCCTCCACTTT.

The J gene is TRBJ1-4, the V gene TRBV29-1; D might be TRBD1 (6 bases). In germline, CDR1 is SQVTM, CDR2 ANQGSEA. Trimming took off 4 bases at V and 6 bases at J, with 15 bases between the two ends. CDR3 size: 14 residues. CDR3 residues: CSVGGRGADEKLFF. The CDR3 DNA is TGCAGCGTTGGGGGGCGAGGGGCCGATGAAAAACTGTTTTTT. The whole variable domain, remainder taken from reference TRBV29-1 and TRBJ1-4, is SAVISQKPSRDICQRGTSLTIQCQVDSQVTMMFWYRQQPGQSLTLIATANQGSEATYESGFVIDKFPISRPNLTFSTLTVSNMSPEDSSIYLCSVGGRGADEKLFFGSGTQLSVL.

This clone came up a few times. The rearrangement links TRBV2 to TRBJ2-5; 11 bases map to TRBD1. V was pared by 5 bases and J by 4 bases, with 9 bases of the junction left unmatched. The CDR3 is made up of 16 amino acids. Per germline, CDR1 SNHLY and CDR2 FYNNEI. In DNA form, the CDR3 reads TGTGCCAGCAGTTCCGGGACAGGGGGTTTGCGAGAGACCCAGTACTTC. Translation: CASSSGTGGLRETQYF.

This clone was detected only once. The CDR3 coding sequence is TGTGCCAGCAGTGGACAGGGGCTGAATGAGCAGTTCTTC. As protein: CASSGQGLNEQFF. The chain couples TRBV2 to TRBJ2-1, with 8 nucleotides matching TRBD1. This CDR3 spans 13 amino acids. Germline V gene sequence: CDR1 SNHLY, CDR2 FYNNEI. V was pared by 4 bases and J by 7 bases, with 3 bases of the junction left unmatched.

This clone has only a few counts. The chain has TRBV7-2 and TRBJ1-6; D not resolved. This CDR3 region has 18 residues. Germline V lookup: CDR1 SGHTA, CDR2 FQGNSA. V lost 5 bases and J 9 bases, leaving 26 bases between the germline ends. The CDR3 loop reads CASSQDPLMMPLTSPLHF. CDR3 DNA: TGTGCCAGCAGCCAGGACCCGTTGATGATGCCTCTCACTTCACCCCTCCACTTT.